The 13 T cell receptor beta chains reported below all come from one sample, sequenced in a study of blood T cell repertoires in COVID-19. The data were produced by immunoSEQ multiplex PCR, yet TCRdb's version contains in-frame clones alone and is incomplete. This sample carries about 140,000 clones, roughly four fifths of them seen once, and the ten largest clones take over 7%. Material for sequencing was peripheral blood. Every receptor here comes from a human donor in a cohort sampled during active COVID-19.

The gene calls are TRBV6-5 and TRBJ2-1; tentatively, D is TRBD1 (6 bases). The CDR3 loop spans 14 amino acids. V was pared by 6 bases and J by 5 bases, with 14 bases between. Looked up from germline, CDR1 is MNHEY and CDR2 is SVGAGI. The CDR3 is CASSSGVQNNEQFF. The CDR3 DNA reads TGTGCCAGCAGCTCAGGGGTCCAAAACAATGAGCAGTTCTTC.

The sample holds one count of this clone. This chain uses TRBV19 with TRBJ2-3; D is ambiguous. CDR3 length equals 16 residues. Germline V gene data show CDR1 as LNHDA and CDR2 as SQIVND (reference sequence). The V end lost 7 bases, the J end lost 4 bases, and 21 bases lay between the germline ends. The CDR3, as DNA: TGTGCCAGTACTCCCCGCGGAACCCTAGATCCAGATACGCAGTATTTT. This translates into CASTPRGTLDPDTQYF.

The rearrangement uses TRBV11-2 and TRBJ1-3; D possibly corresponds to TRBD1 (6 bases). Germline V lookup: CDR1 SGHAT, CDR2 FQNNGV. The CDR3 has 17 amino acids. The germline V and J ends were trimmed by 2 bases and 1 base, with 15 bases remaining between them. CDR3 coding DNA: TGTGCCAGCAGCTTAATACCCAGGGGCTCATCTGGAAACACCATATATTTT. It is translated as CASSLIPRGSSGNTIYF. Using reference TRBV11-2 and TRBJ1-3 for the parts outside the CDR3, the full variable domain is EAGVAQSPRYKIIEKRQSVAFWCNPISGHATLYWYQQILGQGPKLLIQFQNNGVVDDSQLPKDRFSAERLKGVDSTLKIQPAKLEDSAVYLCASSLIPRGSSGNTIYFGEGSWLTVV.

This chain links TRBV5-5 with TRBJ2-2; possible D gene TRBD1, 5 bases. The germline V and J ends were trimmed by 0 bases and 0 bases, with 9 bases remaining between them. CDR3 length: 16 residues. Germline V gives CDR1 SGHKS, CDR2 YYEKEE (reference sequence). The CDR3 DNA reads as TGTGCCAGCAGCTTGGGGGGCACGGCGAACACCGGGGAGCTGTTTTTT. Translation: CASSLGGTANTGELFF.

The V gene is TRBV7-3, the J gene TRBJ2-3; the match to TRBD2 covers 8 bases. With V trimmed by 5 bases and J by 1 base, 5 bases remained unmatched. The germline CDR1 and CDR2 sequences are SGHTA and FQGTGA. The length of the CDR3 is 15 residues. The CDR3 loop is CASSQRGGGTDTQYF. CDR3 DNA sequence: TGTGCCAGCAGCCAACGGGGGGGCGGCACAGATACGCAGTATTTT.

This clone is judged medium-sized. Here the CDR3 reads CASSIGFQGNYEQYF. CDR3 sequence (DNA): TGTGCCAGTAGTATAGGGTTTCAGGGGAACTACGAGCAGTACTTC. The chain is built from TRBV19 and TRBJ2-7; TRBD1 might be the D (6 bases). The CDR3 consists of 15 residues. V was cut by 1 base and J by 3 bases, with 13 bases left in between. Germline V gene sequence: CDR1 LNHDA, CDR2 SQIVND (reference sequence).

The CDR3 loop reads CASSLRTLGTNEKLFF. The CDR3 region has the DNA TGTGCCAGCAGCTTACGAACCCTAGGAACTAATGAAAAACTGTTTTTT. This chain uses TRBV7-9 with TRBJ1-4; no clear D gene. Trimming removed 2 bases at V and 1 base at J, with 11 bases between. Germline V gene data show CDR1 as SEHNR and CDR2 as FQNEAQ (reference sequence). The CDR3 runs 16 residues.

This chain uses TRBV3-1 (or the pseudogene TRBV3-2) with TRBJ1-5; D unresolved. Per the germline V gene, CDR1 is LGHDT and CDR2 is YNNKEL (reference sequence). The CDR3 spans 14 residues. V was shortened by 4 bases and J by 3 bases, with 10 bases between the two germline ends. This chain's CDR3 is CASSPGMINQPQHF. CDR3 DNA sequence: TGTGCCAGCAGCCCCGGGATGATCAATCAGCCCCAGCATTTT.

A note on this clone: In the same sample, other DNA sequences code for this CDR3. V gene TRBV18 combines with J gene TRBJ2-5, with 7 bases lining up with TRBD2. CDR3 length: 14 residues. V dropped 8 bases and J dropped 5; count of bases not matched to a gene: 11. The germline V gene has CDR1 KGHSH and CDR2 LQKENI. CDR3 coding DNA: TGTGCCAGCAGCCCAGGGTCCGGGGGGGAGACCCAGTACTTC. This codes for CASSPGSGGETQYF.

A few counts support this clone. The CDR3: CASSEGPSYEQYF. The CDR3 DNA reads TGTGCCAGCAGTGAGGGCCCCTCCTACGAGCAGTACTTC. The rearrangement uses TRBV2 and TRBJ2-7; D remains ambiguous. Trimming cost V 3 bases and J 0 bases, with 6 bases left between them. Germline V gene data show CDR1 as SNHLY and CDR2 as FYNNEI. The CDR3 consists of 13 residues.

The chain links TRBV25-1 to TRBJ1-4, with TRBD1 matching over 10 bases. The trim removed 6 bases at V and 4 bases at J, leaving 5 bases unmatched. The CDR3 has 15 amino acids. Germline-derived CDR1 and CDR2 are MGHDK and SYGVNS. The CDR3 nucleotides read TGTGCCAGCAGGCCGACAGGGGGCATTAATGAAAAACTGTTTTTT. Amino acid sequence: CASRPTGGINEKLFF.

The V gene is TRBV11-2, the J gene TRBJ2-3; no firm D call. The V gene lost 6 bases and the J gene lost 4 bases, with 20 bases spanning the gap. Germline lookup yields CDR1 SGHAT and CDR2 FQNNGV. This CDR3 has 16 residues. CDR3 amino acids: CASRPVGTLRADTQYF. DNA for the CDR3: TGTGCCAGCAGGCCGGTCGGAACCCTCCGGGCAGATACGCAGTATTTT. Full variable domain (remainder filled in from reference TRBV11-2 and TRBJ2-3): EAGVAQSPRYKIIEKRQSVAFWCNPISGHATLYWYQQILGQGPKLLIQFQNNGVVDDSQLPKDRFSAERLKGVDSTLKIQPAKLEDSAVYLCASRPVGTLRADTQYFGPGTRLTVL.

The chain carries TRBV3-1 (or the pseudogene TRBV3-2) and TRBJ1-5, with 8 nucleotides matching TRBD1. The V and J ends lost 3 bases and 2 bases, in that order; junction bases with no gene match: 0. The germline V gene encodes CDR1 LGHDT and CDR2 YNNKEL (reference sequence). CDR3 length equals 14 residues. The CDR3 protein is CASSQGQGNQPQHF. DNA for the CDR3: TGTGCCAGCAGCCAGGGACAGGGCAATCAGCCCCAGCATTTT.